Listed here are 23 T cell receptor beta chains from one sample, sequenced in a study of cytomegalovirus exposure and HLA in healthy donors. 13 Jbeta primers and 60 Vbeta primers were used for the PCR. TCRdb's copy holds only in-frame clones and misses some; the assay was immunoSEQ multiplex PCR. The sample lists about 200,000 clones, around nine tenths occurring once. Sample: PBMCs. These receptor sequences come from a woman aged 25 to 45 in good health and CMV-seronegative.

This chain connects TRBV5-1 to TRBJ2-1; the D gene is possibly TRBD2 (7 bases). V was trimmed by 3 bases and J by 4 bases, leaving 14 bases between them. The germline gives CDR1 SGHRS, CDR2 YFSETQ. The CDR3 is made up of 15 amino acids. DNA for the CDR3: TGCGCCAGCAGCTCCCTAGGGGGACTATACAATGAGCAGTTCTTC. Protein sequence: CASSSLGGLYNEQFF.

This clone has just one count. The V and J genes are TRBV6-5 and TRBJ2-7, with TRBD2 matching over 7 bases. CDR1 is MNHEY and CDR2 is SVGAGI in the germline V gene. Trimming removed 3 bases from V and 3 bases from J; junction bases left unmatched: 5. This CDR3 has 14 residues. CDR3 coding DNA: TGTGCCAGCAGTTATCGTGCTAGCGGCTACGAGCAGTACTTC. Its protein product is CASSYRASGYEQYF.

The count of this clone is one. The V gene is TRBV4-1, the J gene TRBJ2-3; possible D gene TRBD2, 5 bases. V was clipped by 4 bases and J by 4 bases, with 15 bases between them. In germline, CDR1 is MGHRA, CDR2 YSYEKL. The CDR3 has 15 residues. CDR3 bases: TGCGCCAGCAGCCCCAGCGGAAGCACGGCAGATACGCAGTATTTT. It specifies CASSPSGSTADTQYF.

The genes are TRBV6-5 and TRBJ1-6, with 8 bases lining up with TRBD1. From germline, CDR1 is MNHEY and CDR2 SVGAGI. With 6 bases clipped from V and 10 bases from J, the junction kept 8 bases outside the gene matches. The CDR3 runs 14 residues. CDR3 region: CASSAGTGGSPLHF. CDR3 coding DNA: TGTGCCAGCAGCGCCGGGACAGGTGGCTCACCCCTCCACTTT.

The chain is built from TRBV5-1 and TRBJ2-3, with TRBD2 matching over 11 bases. This CDR3 region has 14 residues. With V trimmed by 6 bases and J by 6 bases, 6 bases remained unmatched. CDR1 is SGHRS, CDR2 YFSETQ, per germline. This chain's CDR3 is CASKESSGGDTQYF. Here the CDR3 DNA reads TGCGCCAGCAAGGAGTCTAGCGGGGGGGATACGCAGTATTTT.

The chain uses TRBV11-2 and TRBJ2-7; a possible D gene is TRBD2 (6 bases). This CDR3 comprises 12 residues. The V end was cut by 0 bases, the J end by 12 bases, with 12 bases between. CDR1 is SGHAT, CDR2 FQNNGV, per germline. CDR3 coding DNA: TGTGCCAGCAGCTTAGAACTAGCTGTTCTGTACTTC. This sequence encodes CASSLELAVLYF.

V gene TRBV6-1 combines with J gene TRBJ2-7; 7 positions match TRBD1. The CDR3 extends over 15 amino acids. With V trimmed by 7 bases and J by 0 bases, 9 bases remained unmatched. CDR1 and CDR2 from the germline V gene are MNHNS and SASEGT. The CDR3 nucleotides read TGTGCCAGCATCCTAGGGACAGCCTACTCCTACGAGCAGTACTTC. This gives the protein CASILGTAYSYEQYF.

The chain joins TRBV14 to TRBJ2-6; a weak D match, TRBD2 (6 bases). Looked up from germline, CDR1 is SGHDN and CDR2 is FVKESK. This CDR3 comprises 16 residues. V shed 4 bases and J shed 0 bases, with 10 bases lying between them. CDR3: CASSPGVLSGANVLTF. CDR3 bases: TGTGCCAGCAGCCCGGGGGTGCTCTCTGGGGCCAACGTCCTGACTTTC.

The chain recombines TRBV13 with TRBJ2-7, with D maybe TRBD2 (6 bases). The germline V gene has CDR1 PRHDT and CDR2 FYEKMQ (reference sequence). V lost 1 base and J lost 3, with 10 bases in between. This CDR3 has 14 amino acids. Written as DNA, the CDR3 is TGTGCCAGCAGCTTAGCCCTAGCGATCTACGAGCAGTACTTC. Translation gives CASSLALAIYEQYF.

V and J are TRBV19 and TRBJ1-5; unclear D gene. The CDR3 sequence is 13 residues long. Trimming removed 3 bases at V and 5 bases at J, with 8 bases between. From germline, CDR1 is LNHDA and CDR2 SQIVND (reference sequence). The chain's CDR3 is CASSIVSDQPQHF. The CDR3 coding sequence is TGTGCCAGTAGTATTGTGTCGGATCAGCCCCAGCATTTT.

Only one count was recorded for this clone. This chain uses TRBV6-6 with TRBJ2-7; perhaps TRBD1 as D (6 bases). Germline V CDR1 and CDR2: MNHNY, SVGAGI (reference sequence). This CDR3 has 12 residues. Trimming removed 7 bases from V and 5 bases from J, with 12 bases in between. The CDR3 sequence: CASMRQGHEQYF. CDR3 bases: TGTGCCAGCATGAGGCAGGGGCACGAGCAGTACTTC.

This rearrangement joins TRBV29-1 to TRBJ2-6, with D maybe TRBD1 (5 bases). Per the germline V gene, CDR1 is SQVTM and CDR2 is ANQGSEA. The CDR3 runs to 13 residues. The ends were cut back, 6 bases at V and 4 bases at J, with 10 bases in the middle. The CDR3 loop is CSVRQTGANVLTF. Here the CDR3 DNA reads TGCAGCGTGCGACAGACCGGGGCCAACGTCCTGACTTTC. Looking up the rest from reference TRBV29-1 and TRBJ2-6 gives the full variable domain: SAVISQKPSRDICQRGTSLTIQCQVDSQVTMMFWYRQQPGQSLTLIATANQGSEATYESGFVIDKFPISRPNLTFSTLTVSNMSPEDSSIYLCSVRQTGANVLTFGAGSRLTVL.

The gene calls are TRBV19 and TRBJ2-5; 7 bases agree with TRBD2. In germline, CDR1 is LNHDA, CDR2 SQIVND (reference sequence). There are 15 residues in the CDR3. The J segment lost 5 bases and the V segment lost 3 bases, leaving 9 bases of the junction unmatched. CDR3 region: CASSIRAGVWETQYF. The CDR3 DNA reads as TGTGCCAGTAGTATCAGGGCGGGGGTATGGGAGACCCAGTACTTC.

This chain uses TRBV15 with TRBJ2-4, with D perhaps matching TRBD2 (5 bases). Looked up from germline, CDR1 is LNHNV and CDR2 is YYDKDF (reference sequence). The V and J ends lost 0 bases and 10 bases respectively, with 16 bases between them. CDR3 length: 15 residues. The CDR3 loop reads CATSREPPRGSIQYF. In DNA, the CDR3 is TGTGCCACCAGCAGAGAACCCCCCCGGGGTTCGATTCAGTACTTC. The full variable domain, in which reference TRBV15 and TRBJ2-4 provide the parts outside the CDR3, is DAMVIQNPRYQVTQFGKPVTLSCSQTLNHNVMYWYQQKSSQAPKLLFHYYDKDFNNEADTPDNFQSRRPNTSFCFLDIRSPGLGDTAMYLCATSREPPRGSIQYFGAGTRLSVL.

The rearrangement uses TRBV5-6 and TRBJ1-1; 8 nucleotides align to TRBD1. This CDR3 is built from 15 residues. The germline V gene encodes CDR1 SGHDT and CDR2 YYEEEE. V was clipped by 3 bases and J by 6 bases; unmatched bases: 10. CDR3 loop: CASSWSHRGSAEAFF. As DNA, the CDR3 is TGTGCCAGCAGCTGGTCCCACAGGGGGTCGGCTGAAGCTTTCTTT. The variable domain in full, completed from reference TRBV5-6 and TRBJ1-1, reads DAGVTQSPTHLIKTRGQQVTLRCSPKSGHDTVSWYQQALGQGPQFIFQYYEEEERQRGNFPDRFSGHQFPNYSSELNVNALLLGDSALYLCASSWSHRGSAEAFFGQGTRLTVV.

The CDR3 DNA follows: TGTGCCAGCAGCTTAAGTGGGCATGGGGCCAACGTCCTGACTTTC. Its translation: CASSLSGHGANVLTF. The gene calls are TRBV7-3 and TRBJ2-6; D remains unclear. This CDR3 is 15 amino acids long. Germline V gene data show CDR1 as SGHTA and CDR2 as FQGTGA. Trimming removed 1 base from V and 3 bases from J, with 7 bases in between.

This clone was picked up one time. The V and J genes are TRBV6-5 and TRBJ2-4; D might be TRBD2 (5 bases). V shed 5 bases and J shed 8 bases, with 10 bases lying between them. The CDR3 is 12 amino acids. Germline loops: CDR1 MNHEY, CDR2 SVGAGI. The CDR3 sequence is CASSPTRDIQYF. In DNA, the CDR3 is TGTGCCAGCAGTCCAACTAGGGACATTCAGTACTTC.

J is TRBJ2-5 and V is TRBV10-3, with D possibly TRBD2 on 5 matching bases. This CDR3 contains 15 residues. CDR1 and CDR2 (germline): ENHRY, SYGVKD. V lost 6 bases to trimming and J lost 3 bases, with 17 bases between them. CDR3 sequence reads: CAIRGSGSGKETQYF. CDR3 DNA: TGTGCCATCAGGGGGTCCGGTTCGGGAAAAGAGACCCAGTACTTC.

This clone came up once. V and J are TRBV10-3 and TRBJ1-3; the D gene is possibly TRBD1 (6 bases). Germline V gene data show CDR1 as ENHRY and CDR2 as SYGVKD. The ends were cut back, 3 bases at V and 2 bases at J, with 11 bases in the middle. The CDR3 consists of 15 residues. The CDR3 DNA reads TGTGCCATCAGTGAACAGGGCTTGGCTGGAAACACCATATATTTT. Protein: CAISEQGLAGNTIYF.

The rearrangement joins TRBV27 to TRBJ2-7; 7 bases are a match to TRBD1. Germline V CDR1 and CDR2: MNHEY, SMNVEV (reference sequence). V was clipped by 3 bases and J by 1 base; unmatched bases: 6. The CDR3 runs to 15 residues. CDR3 sequence reads: CASSFSLGQSYEQYF. DNA for the CDR3: TGTGCCAGCAGTTTCTCGTTGGGACAGTCCTACGAGCAGTACTTC.

The chain is built from TRBV15 and TRBJ2-1, with 11 bases fitting TRBD1. Per the germline V gene, CDR1 is LNHNV and CDR2 is YYDKDF (reference sequence). The CDR3 sequence is 17 residues long. The V and J ends lost 5 bases and 5 bases, in that order; junction bases with no gene match: 11. CDR3 region: CATSGRRGDRGDNEQFF. CDR3 DNA: TGTGCCACCAGCGGACGTCGGGGGGACAGGGGGGACAATGAGCAGTTCTTC.

V and J are TRBV7-9 and TRBJ1-1; TRBD1 is a possible D gene (6 bases). V lost 2 bases to trimming and J lost 2 bases, with 12 bases between them. This CDR3 has 15 residues. The germline gives CDR1 SEHNR, CDR2 FQNEAQ (reference sequence). This chain's CDR3 is CASSLYTGKNTEAFF. The CDR3 coding sequence is TGTGCCAGCAGCTTATATACAGGGAAAAACACTGAAGCTTTCTTT. Drawing the rest from reference TRBV7-9 and TRBJ1-1, the complete variable domain is DTGVSQNPRHKITKRGQNVTFRCDPISEHNRLYWYRQTLGQGPEFLTYFQNEAQLEKSRLLSDRFSAERPKGSFSTLEIQRTEQGDSAMYLCASSLYTGKNTEAFFGQGTRLTVV.

This clone was recorded a few times. The genes are TRBV6-6 and TRBJ1-1; D gene uncertain. The ends were cut back, 2 bases at V and 0 bases at J, with 10 bases in the middle. Germline values: CDR1 MNHNY, CDR2 SVGAGI (reference sequence). This CDR3 has 15 residues. Here the CDR3 reads CASSYVVPMNTEAFF. For the CDR3, the DNA is TGTGCCAGCAGTTACGTAGTGCCTATGAACACTGAAGCTTTCTTT.